The 17 T cell receptor beta chains given below trace back to one sample, sequenced in a study of cytomegalovirus exposure and HLA in healthy donors. PCR involved 60 Vbeta and 13 Jbeta primers. The data were produced by immunoSEQ multiplex PCR, yet TCRdb's version contains in-frame clones alone and is incomplete. Among more than 150,000 clones listed, 80% were seen once. The sample consisted of PBMCs. Receptors were obtained from a boy between 10 and 17 years old in good health and CMV-seronegative.

The genes are TRBV7-9 and TRBJ1-3, with 8 bases aligning to TRBD1. Germline V gives CDR1 SEHNR, CDR2 FQNEAQ (reference sequence). There are 16 residues in the CDR3. J gave up 2 bases and V 0 bases, and 3 bases lay outside the gene matches. The CDR3 sequence is CASSLAGQVTGNTIYF. The CDR3 DNA sequence: TGTGCCAGCAGCTTAGCGGGACAGGTGACTGGAAACACCATATATTTT. Filled out from reference TRBV7-9 and TRBJ1-3, the complete variable domain reads DTGVSQNPRHKITKRGQNVTFRCDPISEHNRLYWYRQTLGQGPEFLTYFQNEAQLEKSRLLSDRFSAERPKGSFSTLEIQRTEQGDSAMYLCASSLAGQVTGNTIYFGEGSWLTVV.

The chain recombines TRBV30 with TRBJ2-2; D might be TRBD1 (5 bases). The CDR3 consists of 14 residues. The germline CDR1 and CDR2 sequences are GTSNPN and SVGIG (reference sequence). The germline V and J ends were trimmed by 0 bases and 5 bases, with 10 bases remaining between them. CDR3 protein: CAWSVGVRTGELFF. The CDR3 region has the DNA TGTGCCTGGAGTGTAGGGGTGCGGACCGGGGAGCTGTTTTTT.

V and J are TRBV7-2 and TRBJ2-1, with a possible D match to TRBD2 (5 bases). Germline V gene data show CDR1 as SGHTA and CDR2 as FQGNSA. There are 14 residues in the CDR3. Deletions cut 1 base from V and 3 bases from J, with 7 bases between. The CDR3 is CASSLGAGYNEQFF. The CDR3 DNA reads as TGTGCCAGCAGCTTAGGGGCGGGCTACAATGAGCAGTTCTTC.

The gene calls are TRBV11-2 and TRBJ1-4, with TRBD1 matching 7 bases. CDR1 is SGHAT and CDR2 is FQNNGV in the germline V gene. CDR3 length equals 16 residues. With V trimmed by 4 bases and J by 0 bases, 5 bases remained unmatched. The CDR3 is CASSSNRGPTNEKLFF. The CDR3 nucleotides are TGTGCCAGCAGCTCTAACAGGGGCCCAACTAATGAAAAACTGTTTTTT. Combining the CDR3 with reference TRBV11-2 and TRBJ1-4 gives the whole variable domain EAGVAQSPRYKIIEKRQSVAFWCNPISGHATLYWYQQILGQGPKLLIQFQNNGVVDDSQLPKDRFSAERLKGVDSTLKIQPAKLEDSAVYLCASSSNRGPTNEKLFFGSGTQLSVL.

J is TRBJ2-5 and V is TRBV18, with 10 positions matching TRBD2. The germline CDR1 and CDR2 sequences are KGHSH and LQKENI. V lost 0 bases and J lost 5; bases outside the gene matches: 6. This CDR3 has 16 amino acids. Here the CDR3 DNA reads TGTGCCAGCTCACCACCGTCGGCTAGCGGGGGTGAGACCCAGTACTTC. Translating gives CASSPPSASGGETQYF.

On this clone: An end of the junction does not agree with germline; a read error may underlie this. V and J are TRBV6-6 and TRBJ2-3; 9 nucleotides line up with TRBD2. The germline V gene encodes CDR1 MNHNY and CDR2 SVGAGI (reference sequence). This CDR3 is built from 14 residues. The CDR3 loop is CASWVAGDTYTQYF. CDR3 DNA sequence: TGTGCCTCCTGGGTAGCGGGGGACACATATACGCAGTATTTT.

The chain uses TRBV6-1 and TRBJ2-5; D perhaps matches TRBD1 (5 bases). V lost 6 bases and J 6 bases, leaving 14 bases between the germline ends. The CDR3 length is 13 residues. The germline CDR1 and CDR2 sequences are MNHNS and SASEGT. The CDR3 sequence is CASRLSGQQTQYF. The DNA of the CDR3 is TGTGCCAGCAGGCTCTCAGGGCAACAGACCCAGTACTTC.

This chain uses TRBV4-1 with TRBJ2-3, with 10 bases lining up with TRBD1. The V segment lost 1 base and the J segment 5 bases; nucleotides outside the gene matches: 6. The CDR3 runs to 16 residues. In germline, CDR1 is MGHRA, CDR2 YSYEKL. DNA for the CDR3: TGCGCCAGCAGCCAAGGGAGTGGACAGGGGGAAGATACGCAGTATTTT. Protein product: CASSQGSGQGEDTQYF.

The chain links TRBV4-1 to TRBJ1-2; tentatively, D is TRBD1 (5 bases). The CDR3 has 13 residues. V was trimmed by 6 bases and J by 8 bases, leaving 16 bases between them. The germline V gene has CDR1 MGHRA and CDR2 YSYEKL. The CDR3, as DNA: TGCGCCAGCAGGGGCAGGAGGGACTGGGGCTACACCTTC. Its translation is CASRGRRDWGYTF.

The CDR3 DNA reads as TGTGCCAGCAGCTGGAGCGGTCCCTACAATGAGCAGTTCTTC. Its translation is CASSWSGPYNEQFF. This chain joins TRBV7-8 and TRBJ2-1; TRBD2 is a possible D gene (5 bases). The V end lost 4 bases, the J end lost 2 bases, and 9 bases lay between the germline ends. Germline values: CDR1 SGHVS, CDR2 FQNEAQ. The CDR3 runs to 14 residues.

The table lists this clone with a count of one. The CDR3 spells CASSIAEGLRNEQYF. The CDR3 DNA reads as TGTGCCAGTAGTATAGCGGAGGGCCTCAGGAACGAGCAGTACTTC. The chain has TRBV19 and TRBJ2-7; TRBD2 is a possible D gene (6 bases). Germline V gives CDR1 LNHDA, CDR2 SQIVND (reference sequence). V lost 1 base and J 5 bases, leaving 15 bases between the germline ends. CDR3 length equals 15 residues. Full variable domain (remainder filled in from reference TRBV19 and TRBJ2-7): DGGITQSPKYLFRKEGQNVTLSCEQNLNHDAMYWYRQDPGQGLRLIYYSQIVNDFQKGDIAEGYSVSREKKESFPLTVTSAQKNPTAFYLCASSIAEGLRNEQYFGPGTRLTVT.

The rearrangement joins TRBV30 to TRBJ1-2; no definite D call. Germline assignment: CDR1 GTSNPN and CDR2 SVGIG (reference sequence). The CDR3 is 12 amino acids. Deletions cut 3 bases from V and 4 bases from J, with 9 bases between. CDR3 sequence (DNA): TGTGCCTGGAGGCCTGGCTCCTATGGCTACACCTTC. Its protein product is CAWRPGSYGYTF.

The chain couples TRBV7-9 to TRBJ2-7; the D is unclear. This CDR3 has 15 amino acids. Germline V gene sequence: CDR1 SEHNR, CDR2 FQNEAQ (reference sequence). V was trimmed by 5 bases and J by 0 bases, leaving 14 bases between them. CDR3 DNA sequence: TGTGCCAGCAGCCCATTCAGAGGCAGCTCCTACGAGCAGTACTTC. Amino acids: CASSPFRGSSYEQYF.

The V call is TRBV4-1, the J call TRBJ2-5; 7 positions agree with TRBD1. The J call could be wrong; TRBJ2-7 is a better fit for the DNA end. Germline V gene lookup returns CDR1 MGHRA and CDR2 YSYEKL. The CDR3 has 15 residues. CDR3 in amino acids: CASSQGGTVTYEQYF. The CDR3 DNA is TGCGCCAGCAGCCAAGGAGGGACAGTCACCTACGAGCAGTACTTC.

V is TRBV7-6 and J is TRBJ1-1, with D perhaps TRBD1 (6 bases). This CDR3 comprises 13 residues. CDR1 and CDR2 from the germline V gene are SGHVS and FNYEAQ. The V gene lost 5 bases and the J gene lost 4 bases, with 11 bases spanning the gap. The CDR3 loop is CASSGSRGTEAFF. Here the CDR3 DNA reads TGTGCCAGCAGCGGTAGCAGGGGCACTGAAGCTTTCTTT.

The chain is built from TRBV6-4 and TRBJ2-1; 8 nucleotides line up with TRBD2. The CDR3 runs to 16 residues. Germline V lookup: CDR1 MRHNA, CDR2 SNTAGT. Germline trimming cut 6 bases from V and 8 bases from J; bases unmatched to any gene: 15. The CDR3 sequence: CASSPGGDGAGDEQFF. CDR3 sequence (DNA): TGTGCCAGCAGCCCGGGGGGGGACGGTGCAGGAGATGAGCAGTTCTTC.

The gene calls are TRBV5-6 and TRBJ1-2; 9 positions match TRBD1. The V gene's germline CDR1 is SGHDT and CDR2 YYEEEE. V dropped 4 bases and J dropped 2; count of bases not matched to a gene: 12. This CDR3 is built from 17 residues. The CDR3 nucleotides read TGTGCCAGCAGCGGGACAGGGTCGCACTTCCTAAACTATGGCTACACCTTC. Translated, it gives CASSGTGSHFLNYGYTF.